This note documents a single T cell receptor beta chain sequence. Original methodology: Reference gene primer amplification gave estimated nucleated cell counts. Assay used: immunoSEQ multiplex PCR; TCRdb lists only in-frame clones, some missing. D and trimming were read from the DNA, whereas the V and J calls and clone size are those reported in that table. The sample comprises some 130,000 clones, about 72% of which are singletons, and about 10% rests with the top ten. The data were taken from a study of blood T cell repertoires in COVID-19. For the study at large: COVID-19 samples from acute and convalescent phases originated in the United States, Italy and Spain. Sources were T cells, B-cell-depleted T cells, or PBMCs; the material itself was cDNA or gDNA.

Sequencing was done on a sample of peripheral blood. The sequence came from a man in his fifties or sixties who had recovered from COVID-19.

CDR3 in DNA: TGTGCCAGCAGTCCGGGACTCGTGGCAGATACGCAGTATTTT. Translation: CASSPGLVADTQYF. The rearrangement joins TRBV11-2 to TRBJ2-3; TRBD2 might be the D (6 bases). The V gene lost 6 bases and the J gene lost 4 bases, with 14 bases spanning the gap. From germline, CDR1 is SGHAT and CDR2 FQNNGV. The CDR3 spans 14 residues.